The 19 T cell receptor beta chains given below trace back to one sample, sequenced in a study of T cell responses to AZD1222 COVID-19 vaccine. Sequencing was performed with immunoSEQ multiplex PCR; in TCRdb, only in-frame clones are kept and a portion is missing. Here the sample spans more than 140,000 clones, 70% to 90% being singletons. Source: peripheral blood, taken on day 0 of MenACWY control vaccination. The receptors were sampled from an adult in good health.

For the CDR3, the DNA is TGTGCCAGCAGCCCAGACAGGGTTTTTTACGGCTACACCTTC. This encodes CASSPDRVFYGYTF. The chain has TRBV7-9 and TRBJ1-2; 7 nucleotides line up with TRBD1. This CDR3 has 14 amino acids. CDR1 and CDR2 from the germline V gene are SEHNR and FQNEAQ (reference sequence). The ends lost 5 bases at V and 8 bases at J; junction bases unmatched: 11.

This rearrangement joins TRBV28 to TRBJ2-7; D may be TRBD1 (6 bases). Germline V gives CDR1 MDHEN, CDR2 SYDVKM. The CDR3 extends over 15 amino acids. V lost 7 bases and J 5 bases, leaving 21 bases between the germline ends. The CDR3 DNA sequence: TGTGCCAGCATATACAGGGTGCAGTTAGGTAACGAGCAGTACTTC. Amino acids: CASIYRVQLGNEQYF.

The rearrangement uses TRBV7-2 and TRBJ1-1, with TRBD1 as a possible D gene (6 bases). The CDR3 is 13 residues long. The germline V gene encodes CDR1 SGHTA and CDR2 FQGNSA. Trimming pared 4 bases from V and 3 bases from J, leaving 9 bases between. CDR3 DNA: TGTGCCAGCAGCTATACAGGGTACACTGAAGCTTTCTTT. Encoded protein: CASSYTGYTEAFF.

V is TRBV19 and J is TRBJ2-2; no firm D call. There are 14 residues in the CDR3. The germline V gene encodes CDR1 LNHDA and CDR2 SQIVND (reference sequence). Trimming stripped 5 bases from V and 0 bases from J, with 7 bases between. This CDR3 is CASSWNTNTGELFF. The CDR3 bases are TGTGCCAGTAGTTGGAACACGAACACCGGGGAGCTGTTTTTT.

This chain links TRBV3-1 (or the pseudogene TRBV3-2) with TRBJ1-1; tentatively, D is TRBD1 (5 bases). This CDR3 spans 14 amino acids. Trimming cost V 5 bases and J 4 bases, with 14 bases left between them. CDR1 is LGHDT and CDR2 is YNNKEL in the germline V gene (reference sequence). CDR3 protein: CASSALGRGTEAFF. The CDR3 DNA sequence: TGTGCCAGCAGCGCCCTGGGGCGTGGCACTGAAGCTTTCTTT.

The rearrangement joins TRBV7-3 to TRBJ2-7, with 9 bases identical to TRBD1. Germline CDR1 is SGHTA and CDR2 is FQGTGA. The CDR3 is 15 residues long. V was clipped by 5 bases and J by 3 bases; unmatched bases: 8. CDR3 sequence reads: CASSPDRGEFYEQYF. CDR3 sequence (DNA): TGTGCCAGCAGCCCTGACAGGGGGGAATTCTACGAGCAGTACTTC.

The V and J genes are TRBV19 and TRBJ1-5, with TRBD1 matching 10 bases. The CDR3 totals 17 residues. V was pared by 9 bases and J by 2 bases, with 13 bases of the junction left unmatched. CDR1 LNHDA and CDR2 SQIVND come from the germline V gene (reference sequence). DNA for the CDR3: TGTGCCAGCTCCCGGGACAGGGGAAGGGTGGGCAATCAGCCCCAGCATTTT. Protein sequence: CASSRDRGRVGNQPQHF.

The V and J genes are TRBV6-1 and TRBJ1-2; D possibly corresponds to TRBD1 (5 bases). Germline CDR1 reads MNHNS; CDR2 reads SASEGT. The CDR3 is 15 amino acids. Between the trimmed V and J ends, which lost 2 bases and 3 bases, there was a span of 13 bases. The CDR3 sequence: CASSEPLWDDYGYTF. The DNA of the CDR3 is TGTGCCAGCAGTGAACCCCTCTGGGACGACTATGGCTACACCTTC.

The chain uses TRBV4-2 and TRBJ1-1; D call uncertain. Trimming removed 0 bases at V and 1 base at J, with 12 bases between. Germline V gene sequence: CDR1 LGHNA, CDR2 YNFKEQ. CDR3 length equals 16 residues. The CDR3 region is CASSQDSGYSNTEAFF. The CDR3 DNA reads as TGTGCCAGCAGCCAAGATAGCGGGTATTCGAACACTGAAGCTTTCTTT.

The chain recombines TRBV27 with TRBJ2-5; 11 bases match TRBD1. CDR3 length: 14 amino acids. Looked up from germline, CDR1 is MNHEY and CDR2 is SMNVEV (reference sequence). The trim removed 5 bases at V and 8 bases at J, leaving 7 bases unmatched. The CDR3 DNA sequence: TGTGCCAGCAGTGCGGGGACAGGGGGAAAAACCCAGTACTTC. As protein: CASSAGTGGKTQYF.

The chain has TRBV19 and TRBJ1-2; a possible D gene is TRBD1 (5 bases). CDR1 is LNHDA, CDR2 SQIVND, per germline (reference sequence). The CDR3 sequence is 13 residues long. V was cut by 3 bases and J by 3 bases, with 8 bases left in between. The CDR3 DNA follows: TGTGCCAGTAGTATCAGGGAGGACTATGGCTACACCTTC. The encoded protein is CASSIREDYGYTF.

The chain uses TRBV4-3 and TRBJ2-7; the D gene is possibly TRBD1 (6 bases). The CDR3 is 15 amino acids. CDR1 is LGHNA and CDR2 is YSLEER in the germline V gene. V was trimmed by 0 bases and J by 3 bases, leaving 12 bases between them. Written as DNA, the CDR3 is TGCGCCAGCAGCCAAGATGCGGACAGCTACTACGAGCAGTACTTC. Amino acid sequence: CASSQDADSYYEQYF.

This chain links TRBV13 with TRBJ2-2; TRBD2 might be the D (6 bases). With 3 bases removed from V and 0 bases from J, the gap between germline ends came to 11 bases. This CDR3 has 16 residues. Germline-derived CDR1 and CDR2 are PRHDT and FYEKMQ (reference sequence). The CDR3 nucleotides read TGTGCCAGCAGCTTTTGGTCTAGCGCGAACACCGGGGAGCTGTTTTTT. Translating gives CASSFWSSANTGELFF. Filled out from reference TRBV13 and TRBJ2-2, the complete variable domain reads AAGVIQSPRHLIKEKRETATLKCYPIPRHDTVYWYQQGPGQDPQFLISFYEKMQSDKGSIPDRFSAQQFSDYHSELNMSSLELGDSALYFCASSFWSSANTGELFFGEGSRLTVL.

The chain carries TRBV6-2 or TRBV6-3 and TRBJ1-1; D gene uncertain. Deletions cut 2 bases from V and 5 bases from J, with 9 bases between. Germline-derived CDR1 and CDR2 are MNHEY and SVGEGT. CDR3 size: 13 residues. Here the CDR3 reads CASSYKTRTEAFF. The CDR3 nucleotides are TGTGCCAGCAGTTACAAGACGCGGACTGAAGCTTTCTTT.

This clone appeared a few times. V gene TRBV28 combines with J gene TRBJ2-1, with D perhaps matching TRBD1 or TRBD2 (5 bases each). This CDR3 has 16 residues. Trimming shortened V by 7 bases and J by 6 bases, and 22 bases separated the two germline ends. Looked up from germline, CDR1 is MDHEN and CDR2 is SYDVKM. Here the CDR3 reads CASNPRDPPRSNEQFF. The CDR3 DNA is TGTGCCAGCAACCCCCGGGACCCCCCCAGGAGCAATGAGCAGTTCTTC.

V gene TRBV13 combines with J gene TRBJ1-1; D is possibly TRBD1 (6 bases). The germline V gene encodes CDR1 PRHDT and CDR2 FYEKMQ (reference sequence). The CDR3 length is 15 residues. The ends were cut back, 5 bases at V and 1 base at J, with 14 bases in the middle. CDR3: CASSGRDTRNTEAFF. CDR3 in DNA: TGTGCCAGCAGCGGACGGGACACCAGGAACACTGAAGCTTTCTTT.

The J gene is TRBJ2-7, the V gene TRBV6-5; 7 bases line up with TRBD2. Trimming removed 2 bases from V and 7 bases from J; junction bases left unmatched: 2. CDR1 MNHEY and CDR2 SVGAGI come from the germline V gene. The CDR3 totals 12 residues. The CDR3, as DNA: TGTGCCAGCAGTTACGCCGGGGGGGAGCAGTACTTC. Translation gives CASSYAGGEQYF.

V is TRBV5-1 and J is TRBJ1-5; no firm D call. The CDR3 has 14 amino acids. CDR1 is SGHRS, CDR2 YFSETQ, per germline. The V end was cut by 2 bases, the J end by 4 bases, with 10 bases between. For the CDR3, the DNA is TGCGCCAGCAGCTTTGACCCGGGGAATCAGCCCCAGCATTTT. Amino acid sequence: CASSFDPGNQPQHF. Together with reference TRBV5-1 and TRBJ1-5, the CDR3 gives the full variable domain: KAGVTQTPRYLIKTRGQQVTLSCSPISGHRSVSWYQQTPGQGLQFLFEYFSETQRNKGNFPGRFSGRQFSNSRSEMNVSTLELGDSALYLCASSFDPGNQPQHFGDGTRLSIL.

The chain recombines TRBV12-3 or TRBV12-4 with TRBJ1-4, with D unresolved. The CDR3 totals 12 residues. Trimming pared 3 bases from V and 7 bases from J, leaving 6 bases between. CDR3 in amino acids: CASSFEGEKLFF. CDR3 in DNA: TGTGCCAGCAGTTTTGAAGGTGAAAAACTGTTTTTT.